This passage covers 13 T cell receptor beta chains from one sample sequenced in a study of spatial heterogeneity in lung cancer. Time point reported: sample taken at primary tumor resection. TCRdb processed the 5' RACE reads anew with MiXCR; each CDR3 protein has one entry. The sample includes around 92,000 distinct CDR3 sequences, roughly 12% seen only once; the top ten take approximately 39%. Sequenced here: PBMCs, sampled at surgery. The receptor source for this set is a male donor with early-stage non-small cell lung cancer.

This clonotype was seen only once. This chain connects TRBV7-9 to TRBJ2-5; TRBD2 matches 10 bases. The germline CDR1 and CDR2 sequences are SEHNR and FQNEAQ (reference sequence). This CDR3 contains 15 residues. V shed 5 bases, J shed 10 bases, and the junction held 13 bases outside the gene matches. This CDR3 reads CASSRMGLAGEFQYF. CDR3 bases: TGTGCCAGCAGCAGGATGGGGCTAGCGGGAGAGTTCCAGTACTTC.

CDR3 sequence reads: CASSQDNRGEGYTF. CDR3 in DNA: TGTGCCAGCAGCCAAGATAACAGGGGTGAGGGCTACACCTTC. The rearrangement uses TRBV4-2 and TRBJ1-2; 7 bases agree with TRBD1. The V gene's germline CDR1 is LGHNA and CDR2 YNFKEQ. CDR3 size: 14 residues. J gave up 8 bases and V 0 bases, and 6 bases lay outside the gene matches.

In its sample, this clonotype was seen many times. V usage is TRBV7-2 and J usage is TRBJ2-7, with TRBD2 matching over 8 bases. This CDR3 is 16 amino acids long. The germline CDR1 and CDR2 sequences are SGHTA and FQGNSA. V shed 4 bases and J 4 bases; nucleotides not matched to a gene: 12. The CDR3 here is CASSSSRGGHIYEQYF. CDR3 nucleotide sequence: TGTGCCAGCAGCTCCTCCCGGGGGGGCCATATTTACGAGCAGTACTTC.

This clonotype was found a few times. The rearrangement uses TRBV10-1 and TRBJ2-2; 7 nucleotides line up with TRBD1. This CDR3 is 16 amino acids long. From germline, CDR1 is WNHNN and CDR2 SYGVQD (reference sequence). V shed 0 bases, J shed 5 bases, and the junction held 6 bases outside the gene matches. CDR3 protein: CASSESKGAGTGELFF. The CDR3 coding sequence is TGCGCCAGCAGTGAGTCGAAGGGGGCAGGGACCGGGGAGCTGTTTTTT.

This clonotype appeared a few times. The V and J genes are TRBV6-2 or TRBV6-3 and TRBJ1-3; D unresolved. The CDR3 is 14 residues long. V lost 4 bases and J 4 bases, leaving 11 bases between the germline ends. Germline-derived CDR1 and CDR2 are MNHEY and SVGEGT. This CDR3 is CASSFAGSGNTIYF. The CDR3 DNA follows: TGTGCCAGCAGTTTCGCGGGTTCCGGAAACACCATATATTTT.

The V and J genes are TRBV6-5 and TRBJ1-2; tentatively, D is TRBD1 (5 bases). Germline V lookup: CDR1 MNHEY, CDR2 SVGAGI. The CDR3 spans 14 residues. V was shortened by 5 bases and J by 5 bases, with 15 bases between the two germline ends. CDR3 bases: TGTGCCAGCAGTCAGTCCGGGACGGCTTATGGCTACACCTTC. Protein sequence: CASSQSGTAYGYTF.

This clonotype was seen a handful of times. The V call is TRBV4-3, the J call TRBJ2-5; 10 bases fit TRBD2. In germline, CDR1 is LGHNA, CDR2 YSLEER. This CDR3 is built from 17 residues. V shed 0 bases, J shed 3 bases, and the junction held 7 bases outside the gene matches. The CDR3 reads CASSQDLRLAGEETQYF. The CDR3 DNA follows: TGCGCCAGCAGCCAAGATCTGCGGCTAGCGGGAGAAGAGACCCAGTACTTC.

A few counts support this clonotype. The chain uses TRBV10-3 and TRBJ2-2, with D possibly being TRBD1 (5 bases). V was shortened by 4 bases and J by 6 bases, with 9 bases between the two germline ends. The length of the CDR3 is 13 residues. In germline, CDR1 is ENHRY, CDR2 SYGVKD. In DNA, the CDR3 is TGTGCCATCAGTGGTCAGGGCCCCGGGGAGCTGTTTTTT. Its protein product is CAISGQGPGELFF.

This clonotype has ten or more counts. The gene calls are TRBV29-1 and TRBJ2-3; D not resolved. The CDR3 is made up of 14 amino acids. Deletions cut 6 bases from V and 6 bases from J, with 19 bases between. Per germline, CDR1 SQVTM and CDR2 ANQGSEA. The CDR3: CSVRLDRYFDTQYF. The CDR3 DNA follows: TGCAGCGTCAGATTGGACCGCTATTTTGATACGCAGTATTTT.

Only a few counts were recorded for this clonotype. The chain uses TRBV5-5 and TRBJ2-3; tentatively, D is TRBD2 (6 bases). This CDR3 contains 17 residues. CDR1 is SGHKS, CDR2 YYEKEE, per germline (reference sequence). V was clipped by 1 base and J by 2 bases, with 17 bases between them. CDR3 residues: CASSLWRDGTYTDTQYF. In DNA form, the CDR3 reads TGTGCCAGCAGCTTGTGGAGGGACGGTACTTACACAGATACGCAGTATTTT.

This clonotype occurred many times. The chain links TRBV29-1 to TRBJ2-1; D not certain. Trimming cost V 6 bases and J 6 bases, with 15 bases left between them. Germline loops: CDR1 SQVTM, CDR2 ANQGSEA. The CDR3 has 13 residues. The CDR3 DNA is TGCAGCGTGGCGTGGGCATCGGGCAATGAGCAGTTCTTC. This gives the protein CSVAWASGNEQFF.

This clonotype counts as large (0.1 to 1%). This rearrangement joins TRBV7-9 to TRBJ2-1, with 10 bases aligning to TRBD2. V gave up 8 bases and J gave up 6 bases; unmatched junction bases: 7. Germline V gene lookup returns CDR1 SEHNR and CDR2 FQNEAQ (reference sequence). CDR3 length: 14 amino acids. This CDR3 is CASAAASGGNEQFF. The CDR3 bases are TGTGCCAGCGCCGCGGCTAGCGGGGGCAATGAGCAGTTCTTC.

The chain is built from TRBV30 and TRBJ1-3; tentatively, D is TRBD1 (6 bases). Germline V gives CDR1 GTSNPN, CDR2 SVGIG (reference sequence). The CDR3 contains 19 residues. V lost 0 bases and J 0 bases, leaving 21 bases between the germline ends. CDR3 in amino acids: CAWSVGQGTPWFSGNTIYF. The CDR3 coding sequence is TGTGCCTGGAGTGTGGGGCAGGGGACGCCATGGTTCTCTGGAAACACCATATATTTT.